This T cell receptor (beta chain) was identified during a study of response to subunit inactivated influenza vaccine. The germline V and J ends were trimmed by 7 bases and 3 bases, with 13 bases remaining between them. Germline V gene sequence: CDR1 MNHEY, CDR2 SVGEGT. CDR3 size: 14 residues. Study-wide points: Authors suggested each seasonal influenza vaccination recruits few new T cells.

This clonotype occurred a few times. Its specificity is unknown. TCRdb used MiXCR to reprocess the RT-PCR reads, holding one entry per CDR3 protein. Among a few hundred thousand distinct CDR3 sequences, about 14% were seen once, and the ten largest hold around 10%. The chain is built from TRBV6-2 or TRBV6-3 and TRBJ1-5; D unclear. The receptor was isolated from a man over 45 who received an inactivated influenza vaccine. Sequencing used PBMCs from blood, obtained 11 to 12 days after vaccination. The DNA for the CDR3 is TGTGCCAGCACCGAGGCAGGCCTCAATCAGCCCCAGCATTTT. Translation: CASTEAGLNQPQHF.